Listed here are 3 T cell receptor beta chains from one sample, sequenced in a study of memory CD4+ T cells and cytomegalovirus serostatus (dated by TCRdb to the late 2010s). Single viable CD3+CD4+CD8-CD45RO+ cells were sorted as memory CD4+ T cells on a FACSAria II. Library construction relied on the immunoSEQ multiplex PCR assay. As stored in TCRdb, this immuneACCESS dataset retains in-frame rearrangements with V and J assigned. A fraction of the clones does not appear; measured against another copy, unresolved V genes explain less than half of the discrepancy, and the remainder lacks a known reason. The sample table contains about 47,000 clones; only one count was recorded for approximately 81% of them. 1.2% of the sample comes from the top ten. Input material: memory CD4+ T cells from blood. The receptors come from an adult in good health and CMV-seropositive.

With regard to this clone: One junction end does not reproduce the germline sequence, and a read error may be involved. The chain recombines TRBV18 with TRBJ1-4; D is unresolved. Germline values: CDR1 KGHSH, CDR2 LQKENI. The CDR3 is 13 amino acids. The CDR3, as DNA: TGTGCCAGCTCCCCACTGGAGAATGAAAAACTGTTTTTT. It encodes CASSPLENEKLFF.

This clone was detected once. The chain is built from TRBV6-1 and TRBJ1-2; D gene unclear. Per the germline V gene, CDR1 is MNHNS and CDR2 is SASEGT. Trimming removed 5 bases from V and 5 bases from J, with 12 bases in between. The CDR3 has 13 amino acids. CDR3 coding DNA: TGTGCCAGCAGTCCCCCCGGGGAATATGGCTACACCTTC. Its protein product is CASSPPGEYGYTF.

V gene TRBV11-3 combines with J gene TRBJ1-1; D not certain. Germline CDR1 SGHNT, CDR2 YENEEA. The V gene lost 0 bases and the J gene lost 1 base, with 3 bases spanning the gap. The CDR3 is 13 residues long. This CDR3 is CASSLDPNTEAFF. CDR3 nucleotides: TGTGCCAGCAGCTTAGACCCGAACACTGAAGCTTTCTTT.